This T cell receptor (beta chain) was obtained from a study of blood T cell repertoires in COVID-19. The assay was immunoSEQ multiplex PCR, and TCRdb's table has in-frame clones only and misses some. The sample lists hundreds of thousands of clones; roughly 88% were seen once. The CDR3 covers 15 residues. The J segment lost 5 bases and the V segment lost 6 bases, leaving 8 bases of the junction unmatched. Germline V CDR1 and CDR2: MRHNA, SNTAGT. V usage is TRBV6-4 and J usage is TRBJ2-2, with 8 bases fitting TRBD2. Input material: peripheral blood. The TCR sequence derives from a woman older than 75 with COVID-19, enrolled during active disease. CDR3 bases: TGTGCCAGCAGCAGGAGCGGGGGCCCTACCGGGGAGCTGTTTTTT. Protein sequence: CASSRSGGPTGELFF.